This entry features one T cell receptor beta chain sequence. The authors' processing: The authors estimated nucleated cell counts from reference gene primer amplification. Assay used: immunoSEQ multiplex PCR; TCRdb lists only in-frame clones, some missing. That table furnishes V, J and clone size, whereas the DNA furnished D and trimming. Found here are under 65,000 clones, about 90% of them singletons; the top ten hold around 5.5%. This sample is drawn from a study of blood T cell repertoires in COVID-19. Across the whole study: Italy, Spain and the United States were the sources of the convalescent and acute COVID-19 samples. In each case, the material was cDNA or gDNA derived from T cells, B-cell-depleted T cells, or PBMCs.

Trimming removed 0 bases from V and 6 bases from J; junction bases left unmatched: 5. The CDR3 runs 16 residues. The germline V gene encodes CDR1 MGHRA and CDR2 YSYEKL. The sequencing sample was made of peripheral blood. The chain joins TRBV4-1 to TRBJ2-3, with 11 bases identical to TRBD2. The sequence derives from an older man in a cohort sampled during active COVID-19. CDR3 DNA sequence: TGCGCCAGCAGCCAAGATAACCGACTAGCGGGGGATACGCAGTATTTT. As protein: CASSQDNRLAGDTQYF.